The rows below give T cell receptor beta chains drawn from one sample of a study of cytotoxic CD8 clonotypes in ibrutinib-treated CLL. Libraries were prepared by immunoSEQ multiplex PCR; TCRdb keeps only in-frame clonotypes and omits some of them. The sample lists 330,000 or so clones; over 55% were seen once. The specimen comprised PBMCs, sampled after 36 months of ibrutinib treatment. These receptors were obtained from a human donor with chronic lymphocytic leukemia. The CDR3 runs from the conserved cysteine through the conserved F or W. The D gene is left open where the match is weak. Clone size is shown for a subset of rows, as once, few, many or a class of expanded clone.

D	V	size	J	DNA	CDR3
TRBD2	TRBV27	.	TRBJ2-7	TGTGCCAGCAGTAAGGGACTAGCCTACGAGCAGTACTTC	CASSKGLAYEQYF
TRBD1	TRBV4-1	few	TRBJ1-2	TGCGCCAGCAGCCAAGAATCCGGGACAGGCTATGGCTACACCTTC	CASSQESGTGYGYTF
.	TRBV5-1	.	TRBJ1-6	TGCGCCAGCAGCTTGGAGACGGGGGCCTATAATTCACCCCTCCACTTT	CASSLETGAYNSPLHF
TRBD1	TRBV28	few	TRBJ2-5	TGTGCCAGTCAGCCGGGACAGGTGGGAGGGACCCAGTACTTC	CASQPGQVGGTQYF
.	TRBV11-2	few	TRBJ2-7	TGTGCCGTTTCGCCGGGGGACCCCCTCTCCTACGAGCAGTACTTC	CAVSPGDPLSYEQYF
.	TRBV27	few	TRBJ1-2	TGTGCCAGCAGTTATGCATCGGGATATGGCTACACCTTC	CASSYASGYGYTF
.	TRBV28	few	TRBJ2-3	TGTGCCAGCAGTCCATCCCTGGATACGCAGTATTTT	CASSPSLDTQYF
.	TRBV7-2	.	TRBJ2-5	TGTGCCAGCAGCTTAGACAGGACCCAAGAGACCCAGTACTTC	CASSLDRTQETQYF
.	TRBV11-2	once	TRBJ2-7	TGTGCCAGCAGCAATACAGGCGACTCCTACGAGCAGTACTTC	CASSNTGDSYEQYF
.	TRBV10-3	.	TRBJ2-2	TGTGCCATCAGTGACCCACCACCTGACGGATCGAACACCGGGGAGCTGTTTTTT	CAISDPPPDGSNTGELFF
.	TRBV11-2	.	TRBJ2-7	TGTGCCAGCAGCCCATCCCAGGTCTGGGAGCAGTACTTC	CASSPSQVWEQYF
.	TRBV5-1	.	TRBJ2-7	TGCGCCAGCAGCTTGTACGGGACTGGAGCCTACGAGCAGTACTTC	CASSLYGTGAYEQYF
TRBD1	TRBV4-2	few	TRBJ1-1	TGTGCCAGCAGCCCCCGACAGGGGGAAGCTTTCTTT	CASSPRQGEAFF
.	TRBV7-3	.	TRBJ2-1	TGTGCCAGCAGCCTGACTCGGTACAATGAGCAGTTCTTC	CASSLTRYNEQFF
.	TRBV7-6	.	TRBJ2-7	TGTGCCAGCAGCTTAGTAGGGACACCGAGTTACGAGCAGTACTTC	CASSLVGTPSYEQYF
.	TRBV5-1	few	TRBJ2-7	TGCGCCAGCAGCGACACAGGGAGCTCCTACGAGCAGTACTTC	CASSDTGSSYEQYF
.	TRBV10-2	.	TRBJ1-2	TGCGCCAGCGCTCTAGGGGTTTGGCTGGGTGGCTACACCTTC	CASALGVWLGGYTF
.	TRBV7-2	.	TRBJ2-5	TGTGCCAGCAGTCTCTCCCGGGTCCAAGAGACCCAGTACTTC	CASSLSRVQETQYF
.	TRBV4-1	once	TRBJ2-5	TGCGCCAGCAGCCAAGAGCCCGGGGCGGCCCAGTACTTC	CASSQEPGAAQYF
.	TRBV5-1	.	TRBJ1-4	TGCGCCAGCAGCTTGGCCGGTACAGGATTCACAACTAATGAAAAACTGTTTTTT	CASSLAGTGFTTNEKLFF
.	TRBV2	.	TRBJ1-1	TGTGCCAGCAGTGAAAGGGAGGACACTGAAGCTTTCTTT	CASSEREDTEAFF
TRBD1	TRBV4-1	.	TRBJ2-7	TGCGCCAGCAGCCAATCCACCGGGACAGGGTCCCACGAGCAGTACTTC	CASSQSTGTGSHEQYF
.	TRBV7-2	.	TRBJ2-1	TGTGCCAGCAGCGGACGGAATGAGCAGTTCTTC	CASSGRNEQFF
.	TRBV27	.	TRBJ2-7	TGTGCCAGCAGTTCCCCCTCCCTAGTGGGCTCCTACGAGCAGTACTTC	CASSSPSLVGSYEQYF
.	TRBV5-1	.	TRBJ2-2	TGCGCCAGCAGCTTGGATGGGACCGACACCGGGGAGCTGTTTTTT	CASSLDGTDTGELFF
.	TRBV6-4	.	TRBJ2-7	TGTGCCAGCAGTGACCCGGGGGGACAGCCCTACGAGCAGTACTTC	CASSDPGGQPYEQYF
TRBD2	TRBV19	.	TRBJ2-3	TGTGCCAGTAGTATAATGGCGGGGGGCACAGATACGCAGTATTTT	CASSIMAGGTDTQYF
TRBD1	TRBV4-3	.	TRBJ1-2	TGCGCCAGCAGCCAAGAAGGGGGACAGGGAGTCTATGGCTACACCTTC	CASSQEGGQGVYGYTF
.	TRBV6-5	.	TRBJ1-4	TGTGCCAGCAGTTACAGGGACGTCGGGGAAAAACTGTTTTTT	CASSYRDVGEKLFF
.	TRBV6-6	few	TRBJ2-2	TGTGCCAGCAGGCGACACACCGGGGAGCTGTTTTTT	CASRRHTGELFF
TRBD1	TRBV7-2	.	TRBJ1-5	TGTGCCAGCAGCTTAAGGACAGGGATTAATCAGCCCCAGCATTTT	CASSLRTGINQPQHF
.	TRBV5-4	few	TRBJ1-6	TGTGCCAGCAGCCTCAGATATAATTCACCCCTCCACTTT	CASSLRYNSPLHF
.	TRBV10-3	.	TRBJ2-7	TGTGCCATCAGTGGAGAGGTCTCCTACGAGCAGTACTTC	CAISGEVSYEQYF
TRBD1	TRBV7-9	.	TRBJ2-7	TGTGCCAGCAGCGCCCGGGACAGGGGGCCCTACGAGCAGTACTTC	CASSARDRGPYEQYF